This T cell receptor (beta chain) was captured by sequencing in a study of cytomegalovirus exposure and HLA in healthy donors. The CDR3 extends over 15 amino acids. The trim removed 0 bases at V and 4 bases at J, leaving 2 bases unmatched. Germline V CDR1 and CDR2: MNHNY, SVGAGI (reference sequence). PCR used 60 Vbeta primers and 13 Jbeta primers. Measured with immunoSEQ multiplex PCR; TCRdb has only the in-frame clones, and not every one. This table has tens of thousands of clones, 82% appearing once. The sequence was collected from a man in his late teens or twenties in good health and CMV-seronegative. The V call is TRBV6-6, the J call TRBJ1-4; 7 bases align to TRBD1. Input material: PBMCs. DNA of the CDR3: TGTGCCAGCAGTTACTCGGGACAGCTTAATGAAAAACTGTTTTTT. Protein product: CASSYSGQLNEKLFF.